These 25 T cell receptor beta chains originate from one sample sequenced in a study of PD-1 blockade in mismatch repair-deficient tumors. The data were produced by immunoSEQ multiplex PCR, yet TCRdb's version contains in-frame clones alone and is incomplete. Among tens of thousands of clones, about 85% were seen once, and the ten largest hold about 2.4%. Sequences were derived from peripheral blood, sampled 12 weeks after starting pembrolizumab. The receptors stem from an adult with mismatch repair-deficient cancer.

J is TRBJ1-6 and V is TRBV9; maybe TRBD1 (6 bases). This CDR3 spans 14 amino acids. V lost 4 bases and J lost 6, with 11 bases in between. Germline assignment: CDR1 SGDLS and CDR2 YYNGEE. CDR3 residues: CASSLGQANSPLHF. CDR3 DNA: TGTGCCAGCAGCCTGGGACAAGCTAATTCACCCCTCCACTTT.

In its sample, this clone was seen once. The chain has TRBV6-1 and TRBJ2-5; a possible D gene is TRBD1 (6 bases). The germline gives CDR1 MNHNS, CDR2 SASEGT. CDR3 size: 15 residues. The V end was cut by 4 bases, the J end by 2 bases, with 14 bases between. CDR3 residues: CASSGEQGLQETQYF. The CDR3 coding sequence is TGTGCCAGCAGTGGAGAACAGGGATTACAAGAGACCCAGTACTTC.

V usage is TRBV7-8 and J usage is TRBJ1-5, with D tentatively TRBD1 (5 bases). CDR1 and CDR2 from the germline V gene are SGHVS and FQNEAQ. CDR3 length: 14 residues. With 4 bases removed from V and 6 bases from J, the gap between germline ends came to 13 bases. CDR3 sequence: CASSSTGGGQPQHF. CDR3 DNA sequence: TGTGCCAGCAGCTCTACGGGGGGGGGTCAGCCCCAGCATTTT. Using reference TRBV7-8 and TRBJ1-5 for the parts outside the CDR3, the full variable domain is GAGVSQSPRYKVAKRGQDVALRCDPISGHVSLFWYQQALGQGPEFLTYFQNEAQLDKSGLPSDRFFAERPEGSVSTLKIQRTQQEDSAVYLCASSSTGGGQPQHFGDGTRLSIL.

For this clone: This may be a read error, as it is one base from a much larger clone. The chain combines TRBV7-9 with TRBJ2-1; 7 bases are shared with TRBD2. Germline V gene data show CDR1 as SEHNR and CDR2 as FQNEAQ (reference sequence). The CDR3 length is 15 residues. Germline trimming cut 5 bases from V and 11 bases from J; bases unmatched to any gene: 15. CDR3 sequence: CASSTQTTSLDKQFF. The CDR3 bases are TGTGCCAGCAGCACACAGACGACTAGCCTCGATAAGCAGTTCTTC.

The J gene is TRBJ1-1, the V gene TRBV6-5, with TRBD1 as a possible D gene (5 bases). V lost 6 bases to trimming and J lost 7 bases, with 15 bases between them. Germline CDR1 is MNHEY and CDR2 is SVGAGI. This CDR3 has 13 amino acids. CDR3 DNA sequence: TGTGCCAGCAGGCCCGGGGCTAGAGGTGAAGCTTTCTTT. Translating it yields CASRPGARGEAFF.

The chain links TRBV11-2 to TRBJ2-1; 12 positions match TRBD2. This CDR3 has 15 residues. Germline lookup yields CDR1 SGHAT and CDR2 FQNNGV. The J segment lost 8 bases and the V segment lost 5 bases, leaving 7 bases of the junction unmatched. The CDR3 DNA reads TGTGCCAGCAGCCTTAGGACTAGCGGGATAGATGAGCAGTTCTTC. This sequence encodes CASSLRTSGIDEQFF.

The rearrangement uses TRBV30 and TRBJ2-5; D gene ambiguous. CDR3 length: 11 amino acids. Germline V gene data show CDR1 as GTSNPN and CDR2 as SVGIG (reference sequence). With 4 bases removed from V and 7 bases from J, the gap between germline ends came to 10 bases. The CDR3 DNA reads TGTGCCTGGACCCCCGCAGGGACCCAGTACTTC. Its translation: CAWTPAGTQYF.

The chain links TRBV9 to TRBJ2-6; D call uncertain. In germline, CDR1 is SGDLS, CDR2 YYNGEE. The CDR3 consists of 18 residues. V was shortened by 0 bases and J by 0 bases, with 13 bases between the two germline ends. The chain's CDR3 is CASSVATGRSSGANVLTF. The CDR3 nucleotides are TGTGCCAGCAGCGTAGCAACCGGCAGGAGCTCTGGGGCCAACGTCCTGACTTTC. Full variable domain (rest looked up from reference TRBV9 and TRBJ2-6): DSGVTQTPKHLITATGQRVTLRCSPRSGDLSVYWYQQSLDQGLQFLIQYYNGEERAKGNILERFSAQQFPDLHSELNLSSLELGDSALYFCASSVATGRSSGANVLTFGAGSRLTVL.

The chain recombines TRBV11-1 with TRBJ2-3; a possible D gene is TRBD1 (6 bases). V lost 4 bases and J lost 1, with 9 bases in between. The CDR3 consists of 14 residues. Per germline, CDR1 SGHAT and CDR2 FQDESV (reference sequence). The DNA of the CDR3 is TGTGCCAGCAGCTCTAGGACAGGCACAGATACGCAGTATTTT. It codes for CASSSRTGTDTQYF. The full variable domain, completed using reference TRBV11-1 and TRBJ2-3, is EAEVAQSPRYKITEKSQAVAFWCDPISGHATLYWYRQILGQGPELLVQFQDESVVDDSQLPKDRFSAERLKGVDSTLKIQPAELGDSAMYLCASSSRTGTDTQYFGPGTRLTVL.

V gene TRBV28 combines with J gene TRBJ2-7; TRBD2 matches at 8 bases. This CDR3 region has 13 residues. Germline loops: CDR1 MDHEN, CDR2 SYDVKM. Trimming cost V 2 bases and J 4 bases; bases outside gene matches: 1. CDR3 bases: TGTGCCAGCAGTTTAACTAGCGGATACGAGCAGTACTTC. Protein product: CASSLTSGYEQYF.

The sample holds a few counts of this clone. The chain combines TRBV5-5 with TRBJ2-7; no reliable D call. The CDR3 runs to 14 residues. Germline values: CDR1 SGHKS, CDR2 YYEKEE (reference sequence). The V end lost 5 bases, the J end lost 6 bases, and 18 bases lay between the germline ends. The CDR3 sequence: CASSPAGSQGEQYF. CDR3 bases: TGTGCCAGCAGTCCGGCCGGGTCACAAGGCGAGCAGTACTTC.

The chain has TRBV28 and TRBJ1-5; D is uncertain. The germline gives CDR1 MDHEN, CDR2 SYDVKM. The CDR3 spans 16 residues. The V gene lost 4 bases and the J gene lost 7 bases, with 20 bases spanning the gap. CDR3 DNA sequence: TGTGCCAGCAGTTACGGACGGGCCGGAGGGTCCCAGCCCCAGCATTTT. Its translation: CASSYGRAGGSQPQHF.

The gene calls are TRBV5-1 and TRBJ2-7; perhaps TRBD1 as D (6 bases). Per germline, CDR1 SGHRS and CDR2 YFSETQ. The CDR3 totals 13 residues. V was pared by 2 bases and J by 3 bases, with 9 bases between. The CDR3 DNA follows: TGCGCCAGCAGCTTTCGCAGGGGCTACGAGCAGTACTTC. It codes for CASSFRRGYEQYF.

CDR3 sequence (DNA): TGTGCCAGCAGTTGGTTGAGAGGTGAAGCTTTCTTT. Translated, it gives CASSWLRGEAFF. The chain couples TRBV6-6 to TRBJ1-1, with unresolved D. V was shortened by 4 bases and J by 7 bases, with 10 bases between the two germline ends. Germline loops: CDR1 MNHNY, CDR2 SVGAGI (reference sequence). CDR3 size: 12 residues.

The chain links TRBV30 to TRBJ2-2; no reliable D call. The CDR3 extends over 13 amino acids. V lost 4 bases and J lost 7, with 13 bases in between. Germline V gene lookup returns CDR1 GTSNPN and CDR2 SVGIG (reference sequence). The CDR3 region is CAWINEAVGELFF. The CDR3 DNA sequence: TGTGCCTGGATTAATGAGGCGGTCGGGGAGCTGTTTTTT. Using reference TRBV30 and TRBJ2-2 for the parts outside the CDR3, the full variable domain is SQTIHQWPATLVQPVGSPLSLECTVEGTSNPNLYWYRQAAGRGLQLLFYSVGIGQISSEVPQNLSASRPQDRQFILSSKKLLLSDSGFYLCAWINEAVGELFFGEGSRLTVL.

This clone appeared once. The V gene is TRBV5-4, the J gene TRBJ1-2; D is unclear. Germline-derived CDR1 and CDR2 are SGHNT and YYREEE (reference sequence). Trimming stripped 4 bases from V and 4 bases from J, with 14 bases between. The CDR3 is made up of 14 amino acids. The CDR3 DNA follows: TGTGCCAGCAGCCAGCTCGACGCAAGCTATGGCTACACCTTC. It specifies CASSQLDASYGYTF.

The chain has TRBV15 and TRBJ2-3, with 7 nucleotides matching TRBD2. After removal of 4 bases from V and 1 base from J, the junction contained 5 bases not matched to a gene. Germline lookup yields CDR1 LNHNV and CDR2 YYDKDF (reference sequence). The CDR3 contains 15 residues. The CDR3 nucleotides read TGTGCCACCAGCAACTCGGGAGGCCGCACAGATACGCAGTATTTT. This translates into CATSNSGGRTDTQYF.

The chain carries TRBV5-1 and TRBJ2-5, with D maybe TRBD1 (6 bases). The germline CDR1 and CDR2 sequences are SGHRS and YFSETQ. V was shortened by 4 bases and J by 1 base, with 11 bases between the two germline ends. This CDR3 is built from 14 residues. The CDR3 loop is CASSVQGFQETQYF. The CDR3 DNA reads TGCGCCAGCAGCGTACAGGGTTTCCAAGAGACCCAGTACTTC. Looking up the rest from reference TRBV5-1 and TRBJ2-5 gives the full variable domain: KAGVTQTPRYLIKTRGQQVTLSCSPISGHRSVSWYQQTPGQGLQFLFEYFSETQRNKGNFPGRFSGRQFSNSRSEMNVSTLELGDSALYLCASSVQGFQETQYFGPGTRLLVL.

The gene calls are TRBV6-5 and TRBJ2-1, with 8 bases matching TRBD1. The CDR3 has 15 amino acids. The junction had 7 bases not matched to a gene; V was cut back by 2 bases and J by 7 bases. CDR1 and CDR2 from the germline V gene are MNHEY and SVGAGI. The CDR3 protein is CASSYGQGARNEQFF. CDR3 bases: TGTGCCAGCAGTTACGGCCAGGGGGCGCGTAATGAGCAGTTCTTC.

The rearrangement joins TRBV6-5 to TRBJ2-1, with D possibly TRBD1 on 6 matching bases. Germline V CDR1 and CDR2: MNHEY, SVGAGI. V shed 6 bases and J shed 0 bases, with 12 bases lying between them. This CDR3 region has 15 residues. This chain's CDR3 is CASSPRGRSYNEQFF. As DNA, the CDR3 is TGTGCCAGCAGCCCCAGGGGACGCTCCTACAATGAGCAGTTCTTC.

This clone appeared a single time. This rearrangement joins TRBV29-1 to TRBJ2-7; no definite D call. The length of the CDR3 is 13 residues. Between the trimmed V and J ends, which lost 2 bases and 0 bases, there was a span of 8 bases. Germline V gene lookup returns CDR1 SQVTM and CDR2 ANQGSEA. In DNA form, the CDR3 reads TGCAGCGTTGAAACCGGTAGCTCCTACGAGCAGTACTTC. It is translated as CSVETGSSYEQYF.

The table lists this clone with a few counts. This chain uses TRBV11-3 with TRBJ2-5; the D call may be TRBD1 or TRBD2 (6 bases each). V was trimmed by 4 bases and J by 5 bases, leaving 20 bases between them. Per the germline V gene, CDR1 is SGHNT and CDR2 is YENEEA. This CDR3 is built from 16 residues. The CDR3 nucleotides are TGTGCCAGCAGCTCCCTGGGGGCCAAAGGAGGGGAGACCCAGTACTTC. This sequence encodes CASSSLGAKGGETQYF.

The V gene is TRBV5-4, the J gene TRBJ1-1; 7 bases map to TRBD1. The CDR3 length is 15 residues. CDR1 is SGHNT and CDR2 is YYREEE in the germline V gene (reference sequence). V shed 4 bases, J shed 0 bases, and the junction held 6 bases outside the gene matches. The chain's CDR3 is CASSTGTDMNTEAFF. Written as DNA, the CDR3 is TGTGCCAGCAGCACCGGGACAGATATGAACACTGAAGCTTTCTTT.

V gene TRBV11-3 combines with J gene TRBJ2-1, with 9 bases matching TRBD1. The CDR3 consists of 20 residues. The V gene end was trimmed by 5 bases and the J gene end by 0 bases; junction bases not matched to a gene: 17. Germline CDR1 SGHNT, CDR2 YENEEA. The CDR3 region has the DNA TGTGCCAGCAGCGGGCAGCCGGGACAGGGTCCCTTAAGCTCCTACAATGAGCAGTTCTTC. Residues: CASSGQPGQGPLSSYNEQFF.

This clone was counted a single time. V gene TRBV4-1 combines with J gene TRBJ2-5, with D uncertain. Trimming cost V 1 base and J 5 bases, with 8 bases left between them. The CDR3 loop spans 13 amino acids. Germline V gene sequence: CDR1 MGHRA, CDR2 YSYEKL. CDR3 nucleotide sequence: TGCGCCAGCAGCCAAGTCGTGGGGGAGACCCAGTACTTC. This translates into CASSQVVGETQYF.